A selection of T cell receptor beta chains follows, all from one sample in a study of shared clonotypes between healthy human individuals. Clones were read by immunoSEQ multiplex PCR, and TCRdb kept only the in-frame ones, dropping some. The table shows some 630,000 clones, with less than 80% occurring only once. The specimen was memory CD4+ T cells sorted from blood. The origin of the receptors is a woman between 25 and 40 years old in good health. CDR3s include the opening cysteine and the closing phenylalanine or tryptophan. A D gene is named only where the DNA matches it firmly. Where a row states a size, it is once, few, many or the class of an expanded clone; other rows omit it.

j_call | clone_size | d_call | v_call | cdr3_length | cdr3_nt | cdr3_aa
TRBJ2-5 | NA | TRBD1 | TRBV7-2 | 15 | TGTGCCAGCAGCGACACCGGGACAGGGGCAGAGACCCAGTACTTC | CASSDTGTGAETQYF
TRBJ1-2 | NA | TRBD1 | TRBV5-1 | 17 | TGCGCCAGCAGCTCCGGCCTGGACAGGGCTTATAACTATGGCTACACCTTC | CASSSGLDRAYNYGYTF
TRBJ2-7 | few | TRBD2 | TRBV7-6 | 20 | TGTGCCAGCAGCGGAGGGGTTCGGACTAGCGGGAGTCCCTCCTCCTACGAGCAGTACTTC | CASSGGVRTSGSPSSYEQYF
TRBJ1-5 | NA | NA | TRBV12-5 | 16 | TGTGCTAGTCCCGTTGATGGATTGCCCCGGCGAGAGCCCCAGCATTTT | CASPVDGLPRREPQHF
TRBJ1-4 | NA | TRBD1 | TRBV6-5 | 15 | TGTGCCAGCAGTTCGCCGAAGACAGGGTATGAAAAACTGTTTTTT | CASSSPKTGYEKLFF
TRBJ2-5 | NA | NA | TRBV19 | 13 | TGTGCCAGTAGTACAGGGGGGCAAGAGACCCAGTACTTC | CASSTGGQETQYF
TRBJ2-1 | NA | TRBD2 | TRBV25-1 | 18 | TGTGCCAGCATCGAAGGAGCGGGAGTTTTAGAGTCCTACAATGAGCAGTTCTTC | CASIEGAGVLESYNEQFF
TRBJ1-5 | NA | TRBD1 | TRBV5-1 | 14 | TGCGCCAGCCGACCCGGGACAGAATTATTGCCCCAGCATTTT | CASRPGTELLPQHF
TRBJ2-1 | NA | NA | TRBV2 | 14 | TGTGCCAGCAGTGGCCCGGGGTCCTACAATGAGCAGTTCTTC | CASSGPGSYNEQFF
TRBJ2-7 | NA | NA | TRBV19 | 15 | TGTGCCAGTAGTATGGGTGGGAGGCCGGTCTACGAGCAGTACTTC | CASSMGGRPVYEQYF
TRBJ2-1 | NA | TRBD2 | TRBV7-2 | 15 | TGTGCCAGCAGCTTACCTAAGACTAGCGGAGATGAGCAGTTCTTC | CASSLPKTSGDEQFF
TRBJ2-7 | NA | TRBD2 | TRBV6-1 | 15 | TGTGCCAGCAGTGAAGCGGTGGGAGGGGTCTACGAGCAGTACTTC | CASSEAVGGVYEQYF
TRBJ2-5 | once | TRBD2 | TRBV27 | 15 | TGTGCCAGCAGTTTAATGGGAGCGGGGGGGGAGACCCAGTACTTC | CASSLMGAGGETQYF
TRBJ2-7 | NA | NA | TRBV28 | 13 | TGTGCCAGCACTCTTGGGTTGAACTACGAGCAGTACTTC | CASTLGLNYEQYF
TRBJ2-2 | NA | TRBD2 | TRBV27 | 20 | TGTGCCAGCAGTCCCTCGGGACTAGCGGTAGAGTTCGCGAACACCGGGGAGCTGTTTTTT | CASSPSGLAVEFANTGELFF
TRBJ2-7 | few | TRBD1 | TRBV19 | 16 | TGTGCCAGTAGTATTATATCGGCAGGGGGCTTCCACGAGCAGTACTTC | CASSIISAGGFHEQYF
TRBJ1-4 | NA | NA | TRBV19 | 15 | TGTGCCAGTAGTACCTCTAGGCCGGCTAATGAAAAACTGTTTTTT | CASSTSRPANEKLFF
TRBJ2-7 | NA | NA | TRBV11-2 | 17 | TGTGCCAGCAGCTTAGTCCCTCTGGGCTTAAACTCCTACGAGCAGTACTTC | CASSLVPLGLNSYEQYF
TRBJ1-1 | NA | TRBD1 | TRBV5-4 | 15 | TGTGCCAGCAGCTTGACAGGGGGCGGGTACACTGAAGCTTTCTTT | CASSLTGGGYTEAFF
TRBJ2-6 | NA | TRBD1 | TRBV9 | 19 | TGTGCCAGCAGCCGCCAACCGAGGACAGGGGAATCTGGGGCCAACGTCCTGACTTTC | CASSRQPRTGESGANVLTF
TRBJ2-1 | NA | TRBD2 | TRBV27 | 14 | TGTGCCAGCGGGGGGTTCCTAGCGGGTAATGAGCAGTTCTTC | CASGGFLAGNEQFF
TRBJ2-7 | once | TRBD2 | TRBV28 | 16 | TGTGCCAGCAGTATGACTAGCGGGAGGGCCCCCTACGAGCAGTACTTC | CASSMTSGRAPYEQYF
TRBJ2-7 | NA | NA | TRBV19 | 14 | TGTGCCAGTAGTCAAACTCTTATGTTAGCCGAGCAGTACTTC | CASSQTLMLAEQYF
TRBJ2-5 | NA | TRBD2 | TRBV27 | 17 | TGTGCCAGTAGTCGTATAGTTTTGGGACTAGCGGGAGAGACCCAGTACTTC | CASSRIVLGLAGETQYF
TRBJ2-5 | NA | NA | TRBV12-2 | 18 | TGTGCAAGTCGCTTAGGAAGCCCCCCTAGCGGGCCTCAAGAGACCCAGTACTTC | CASRLGSPPSGPQETQYF
TRBJ2-7 | few | TRBD1 | TRBV28 | 14 | TGTGCCAGCAGAAACGGACAGGGGGCTAACGAGCAGTACTTC | CASRNGQGANEQYF
TRBJ1-1 | NA | NA | TRBV2 | 14 | TGTGCCAGCAGTGGTTCGGTGCTTAACACTGAAGCTTTCTTT | CASSGSVLNTEAFF
TRBJ1-2 | NA | NA | TRBV28 | 18 | TGTGCCAGCAGGGCAGAGTTTACAGTCCCCAGCCGGGACTATGGCTACACCTTC | CASRAEFTVPSRDYGYTF
TRBJ2-5 | NA | NA | TRBV27 | 18 | TGTGCCAGCAGTTTACGGCCGTCTAGCTCCGTTCGGTCAGAGACCCAGTACTTC | CASSLRPSSSVRSETQYF
TRBJ2-5 | NA | NA | TRBV18 | 14 | TGTGCCAGCTCACCCGGACTGGATCAAGAGACCCAGTACTTC | CASSPGLDQETQYF
TRBJ2-5 | NA | NA | TRBV2 | 15 | TGTGCCAGCGTGCCATTGGCTAGCGCACAAGAGACCCAGTACTTC | CASVPLASAQETQYF
TRBJ2-7 | NA | NA | TRBV27 | 15 | TGTGCCAGCAGTTTATCGCCAGGAACACACTACGAGCAGTACTTC | CASSLSPGTHYEQYF
TRBJ1-4 | few | NA | TRBV10-3 | 16 | TGTGCCATCAGTGAGACCACAGGAGCAACTAATGAAAAACTGTTTTTT | CAISETTGATNEKLFF
TRBJ2-2 | NA | TRBD1 | TRBV18 | 14 | TGTGCCAGCTCACCACAGACAGGGACCGGGGAGCTGTTTTTT | CASSPQTGTGELFF
TRBJ1-3 | NA | TRBD1 | TRBV11-2 | 16 | TGTGCCAGCAGCCCCCTTAAGGGGGCGCGTGGAAACACCATATATTTT | CASSPLKGARGNTIYF
TRBJ2-2 | NA | NA | TRBV5-1 | 15 | TGCGCCAGCAGCTTGGTGGCAGGGGACACCGGGGAGCTGTTTTTT | CASSLVAGDTGELFF
TRBJ2-1 | NA | TRBD2 | TRBV11-2 | 15 | TGTGCCAGCAGCTTGGGGGCGGGAGGGCCCGATGAGCAGTTCTTC | CASSLGAGGPDEQFF
TRBJ2-2 | NA | TRBD2 | TRBV5-1 | 17 | TGCGCCAGCAGCTCCGGGACTAGCACCGACCGCACCGGGGAGCTGTTTTTT | CASSSGTSTDRTGELFF
TRBJ2-1 | NA | NA | TRBV10-3 | 13 | TGTGCCATCAGACGGGACGGAGACCTGGAGCAGTTCTTC | CAIRRDGDLEQFF
TRBJ2-2 | NA | NA | TRBV11-3 | 12 | TGTGCCAGCAGCTCTTGGACCGGGGAGCTGTTTTTT | CASSSWTGELFF
TRBJ2-2 | NA | TRBD2 | TRBV5-4 | 16 | TGTGCCAGCAGCTTGGGTGGGACTAGTCTGGCCGGGGAGCTGTTTTTT | CASSLGGTSLAGELFF
TRBJ1-3 | NA | NA | TRBV19 | 17 | TGTGCCAGTAGAACAACCGGGACGGTTAGCTCTGGAAACACCATATATTTT | CASRTTGTVSSGNTIYF
TRBJ2-1 | once | NA | TRBV5-1 | 15 | TGCGCCAGCAGCTTCCCGGTCTGGGCGGGTAATGAGCAGTTCTTC | CASSFPVWAGNEQFF
TRBJ2-5 | NA | TRBD2 | TRBV28 | 17 | TGTGCCAGCAGCGAGCCACTAGCGGGAGTATTTCAGGAGACCCAGTACTTC | CASSEPLAGVFQETQYF
TRBJ1-1 | NA | NA | TRBV7-9 | 15 | TGTGCCAGCAGCCCCCCGGGGACCAGTCGCACTGAAGCTTTCTTT | CASSPPGTSRTEAFF
TRBJ2-5 | NA | TRBD1 | TRBV4-1 | 16 | TGCGCCAGCAGCCAAGAGGGACAGGGGTTTCAAGAGACCCAGTACTTC | CASSQEGQGFQETQYF
TRBJ2-7 | NA | TRBD1 | TRBV7-9 | 13 | TGTGCCAGCAGCACCTCGACAGGGGCCGAGCAGTACTTC | CASSTSTGAEQYF
TRBJ2-6 | NA | NA | TRBV4-1 | 16 | TGCGCCAGCAGCCAGGGATACCGCTCTGGGGCCAACGTCCTGACTTTC | CASSQGYRSGANVLTF
TRBJ2-3 | NA | NA | TRBV28 | 17 | TGTGCCAGCAGTTTGGAGTTCGGACTCGGGGGAACAGATACGCAGTATTTT | CASSLEFGLGGTDTQYF
TRBJ1-4 | NA | NA | TRBV7-6 | 15 | TGTGCCAGCAGCTTTCAAATCGGAGCTAATGAAAAACTGTTTTTT | CASSFQIGANEKLFF
TRBJ2-7 | NA | NA | TRBV5-4 | 13 | TGTGCCAGCAGTAACAAGGGGGGGGCCGAGCAGTACTTC | CASSNKGGAEQYF
TRBJ2-7 | NA | TRBD2 | TRBV14 | 17 | TGTGCCAGCAGCCATGGTGATAGCGGGAGAAGGCTCTACGAGCAGTACTTC | CASSHGDSGRRLYEQYF
TRBJ1-1 | few | NA | TRBV6-1 | 15 | TGTGCCAGCAGTGAAGTTGGGGGGTCGGGGACTGAAGCTTTCTTT | CASSEVGGSGTEAFF